These T cell receptor beta chains were read from a single sample in a study of blood T cell repertoires in COVID-19. Repertoires were generated with immunoSEQ multiplex PCR, while TCRdb's copy carries only in-frame clones and drops some. The repertoire holds about 190,000 clones, under 80% seen once, with about 17% in the top ten. Specimen: PBMCs or T cells enriched from blood (not recorded which). The receptors were sampled from a woman between 45 and 60 years old with acute COVID-19. Both conserved end residues are part of each CDR3. D genes are given only for firm matches. Part of the rows lack a size; the others show once, few, many or a class for expanded clones.

d_call j_call v_call cdr3_length clone_size cdr3_nt cdr3_aa
- TRBJ1-3 TRBV19 14 - TGTGCCAGTAGTAACCCTTCCGGGGGAAACACCATATATTTT CASSNPSGGNTIYF
- TRBJ2-1 TRBV5-1 13 - TGCGCCAGCAGCTTTGGGACACCCAATGAGCAGTTCTTC CASSFGTPNEQFF
TRBD1 TRBJ1-4 TRBV19 15 - TGTGCCAGTAGCCAACGGACAGGGCAGTATGAAAAACTGTTTTTT CASSQRTGQYEKLFF
- TRBJ1-4 TRBV30 12 - TGTGCCTGGAGTGCTAGTGGGGAAAAACTGTTTTTT CAWSASGEKLFF
- TRBJ1-2 TRBV19 17 - TGTGCCAGTAGTATCATCCAGGGAACAAATACTCTCTATGGCTACACCTTC CASSIIQGTNTLYGYTF
- TRBJ1-5 TRBV7-8 15 few TGTGCCATCCAGGAAGGATCAGTGGCGGGACAGCCCCAGCATTTT CAIQEGSVAGQPQHF
- TRBJ2-3 TRBV11-2 16 - TGTGCCAGCAGCTTAGGAGTGGGGGCTAGCACAGATACGCAGTATTTT CASSLGVGASTDTQYF
- TRBJ1-4 TRBV10-3 13 - TGTGCCATCAGTGGCCGGGAGAATGAAAAACTGTTTTTT CAISGRENEKLFF
- TRBJ2-1 TRBV28 16 - TGTGCCAGCAGTTTATGGGTGGGGAGCTCCTACAATGAGCAGTTCTTC CASSLWVGSSYNEQFF
- TRBJ2-3 TRBV19 16 - TGTGCCAGTAGTATAGGGGCCGGCAGGGCCGATGATACGCAGTATTTT CASSIGAGRADDTQYF
TRBD2 TRBJ2-3 TRBV4-1 16 - TGCGCCAGCAGCCTGTCGACTAGCGGGGGGGCAGATACGCAGTATTTT CASSLSTSGGADTQYF
- TRBJ2-2 TRBV19 14 - TGTGCCAGTAGCAGACAGCAATTCACCGGGGAGCTGTTTTTT CASSRQQFTGELFF
- TRBJ2-5 TRBV5-6 13 few TGTGCCAGCAGCCTCCAGGGGAAAGAGACCCAGTACTTC CASSLQGKETQYF
TRBD1 TRBJ1-2 TRBV28 14 - TGTGCCAGCAGTCCACCGGGACAGAACCATGGCTACACCTTC CASSPPGQNHGYTF
- TRBJ1-1 TRBV4-3 15 - TGCGCCAGCAGCCAAAGGACGGTGGGGAGCACTGAAGCTTTCTTT CASSQRTVGSTEAFF
- TRBJ1-5 TRBV4-2 15 few TGTGCCAGCAGCCAAGAAGGAGGGCCGGGTCAGCCCCAGCATTTT CASSQEGGPGQPQHF
TRBD1 TRBJ1-5 TRBV27 15 - TGTGCCAGCAGACCAACAGGGGCCTACAATCAGCCCCAGCATTTT CASRPTGAYNQPQHF
- TRBJ1-6 TRBV5-1 18 - TGCGCCAGCAGCTTATACGACAGGCTGAGCTCCTATAATTCACCCCTCCACTTT CASSLYDRLSSYNSPLHF
- TRBJ1-3 TRBV5-1 14 - TGCGCCAGCAGTGGGGCGGTTTCTGGAAACACCATATATTTT CASSGAVSGNTIYF
- TRBJ1-3 TRBV4-3 16 - TGCGCCAGCAGCCAAGATGATCGGGGGAGGCGAAACACCATATATTTT CASSQDDRGRRNTIYF
- TRBJ2-5 TRBV3-1/TRBV3-2 16 - TGTGCCAGCAGCCCCCGGCGGGAATTTTTACGGGAGACCCAGTACTTC CASSPRREFLRETQYF
TRBD2 TRBJ2-3 TRBV19 16 once TGTGCCAGTAGTCCGATTAGCGGGGCCGCAATCAGGACGCAGTATTTT CASSPISGAAIRTQYF
- TRBJ1-1 TRBV18 15 - TGTGCCAGCTCGCTTAAAGGGGACATGAACACTGAAGCTTTCTTT CASSLKGDMNTEAFF
- TRBJ2-1 TRBV27 18 - TGTGCCAGCAGTTTAGGGGGCGGCGTTAGGTTGGGGTACAATGAGCAGTTCTTC CASSLGGGVRLGYNEQFF
- TRBJ1-1 TRBV28 13 - TGTGCCAGCACCACCCGGGGGAACACTGAAGCTTTCTTT CASTTRGNTEAFF
TRBD1 TRBJ1-4 TRBV6-5 14 - TGTGCCAGCACCCGACAGGGCAGCAATGAAAAACTGTTTTTT CASTRQGSNEKLFF
- TRBJ2-5 TRBV2 16 - TGTGCCAGCAATCTCAGAGGCTCGGCAGCTCAAGAGACCCAGTACTTC CASNLRGSAAQETQYF
TRBD1 TRBJ1-2 TRBV28 14 - TGTGCCAGCAGCGAAGGACAGGGAATGAACGGCTACACCTTC CASSEGQGMNGYTF
- TRBJ1-3 TRBV5-1 16 - TGCGCCAGCAGCTTGGCCGGCGGTATCTCTGGAAACACCATATATTTT CASSLAGGISGNTIYF
TRBD1 TRBJ1-4 TRBV28 16 few TGTGCCAGCAGTGACCCGGGACAGGGCGGCGGTGAAAAACTGTTTTTT CASSDPGQGGGEKLFF
TRBD1 TRBJ1-4 TRBV19 16 - TGTGCCAGTAGGGAGAGCAGGGGGAGGTCTAATGAAAAACTGTTTTTT CASRESRGRSNEKLFF
TRBD1 TRBJ1-2 TRBV19 15 few TGTGCCAGTAGGCCCGACAGGGGCGCCAACTATGGCTACACCTTC CASRPDRGANYGYTF
- TRBJ1-4 TRBV6-5 12 once TGTGCCAGTTGGGCCACTAATGAAAAACTGTTTTTT CASWATNEKLFF
TRBD1 TRBJ1-5 TRBV9 15 - TGTGCCAGCAGCCCCGGGACAGGCGGCAATCAGCCCCAGCATTTT CASSPGTGGNQPQHF
TRBD1 TRBJ1-2 TRBV19 14 - TGTGCCAGTAGTGGGGGACAGGGGGCGCGCGGCTACACCTTC CASSGGQGARGYTF
- TRBJ1-1 TRBV5-4 12 - TGTGCCAGCGGCGGGGGAGGCCGTGAAGCTTTCTTT CASGGGGREAFF
TRBD2 TRBJ2-3 TRBV13 15 - TGTGCCAGCAGCATTAGCGGGGGACGGGCAGATACGCAGTATTTT CASSISGGRADTQYF
- TRBJ2-2 TRBV7-7 15 - TGTGCCAGCAGCTTAAGGTCGGGAGACACCGGGGAGCTGTTTTTT CASSLRSGDTGELFF
TRBD1 TRBJ1-5 TRBV27 15 once TGTGCCAGCAGTTTAGCAGGGGGCGGTTCGGAGCCCCAGCATTTT CASSLAGGGSEPQHF
- TRBJ2-1 TRBV6-5 12 few TGTGCCACCAACACCCGGGTGGTTGAGCAGTTCTTC CATNTRVVEQFF
- TRBJ1-2 TRBV2 12 - TGTGCCCTGAAACGGATCAGGGGTGGCTACACCTTC CALKRIRGGYTF
TRBD1 TRBJ1-5 TRBV27 16 few TGTGCCACCGGCAATAAACGGGACAGGGGGAGGCAGCCCCAGCATTTT CATGNKRDRGRQPQHF
TRBD2 TRBJ2-5 TRBV9 13 - TGTGCCAGCAGCCCCACTGCGGGGGGGACCCAGTACTTC CASSPTAGGTQYF
- TRBJ1-1 TRBV27 14 - TGTGCCAGCAGTTTATACGGGGGAGGAACTGAAGCTTTCTTT CASSLYGGGTEAFF
- TRBJ1-1 TRBV7-9 13 - TGTGCCAGCACCAAGGGTAGGGGTTCCGGAGCTTTCTTT CASTKGRGSGAFF
TRBD1 TRBJ1-2 TRBV4-3 13 once TGCGCCAGCAGCCGGACAGGGGGCGGCGGCTACACCTTC CASSRTGGGGYTF
- TRBJ1-5 TRBV5-6 12 - TGTGCCAGCAGCTTCGGGAATCAGCCCCAGCATTTT CASSFGNQPQHF
TRBD1 TRBJ1-4 TRBV7-2 15 few TGTGCCAGCAGCTCAGCGGACAGGGGATATGAAAAACTGTTTTTT CASSSADRGYEKLFF
- TRBJ1-2 TRBV6-6 14 - TGTGCCAGCGGCGGGGAGGGACCCAACTATGGCTACACCTTC CASGGEGPNYGYTF
- TRBJ2-1 TRBV12-5 13 - TGTGCTAGTGGCCACCCCGGGGGCAATGAGCAGTTCTTC CASGHPGGNEQFF
TRBD1 TRBJ1-4 TRBV5-1 16 - TGCGCCAGCAGCTTGGTGGGACAGGGGACTAATGAAAAACTGTTTTTT CASSLVGQGTNEKLFF
- TRBJ2-1 TRBV20-1 11 few TGCAGTCCCTCGTCCGTATATGAGCAGTTCTTC CSPSSVYEQFF
TRBD1 TRBJ1-6 TRBV16 16 - TGTGCCAGCAGCCAATCTAGTCCCCAGACAGGGTCACCCCTCCACTTT CASSQSSPQTGSPLHF
- TRBJ1-1 TRBV7-9 12 - TGTGCCAGCCGCGCAGGAAACTGGGAAGCTTTCTTT CASRAGNWEAFF